This section outlines one T cell receptor beta chain sequence together with its context. No antigen is known for it. This specimen comes from a study of blood T cells in healthy people across ages. General study findings and limits: Unsorted PBMCs prevented conclusive naive versus antigen-experienced comparison.

Germline loops: CDR1 MNHEY, CDR2 SVGEGT. This CDR3 comprises 14 residues. V dropped 6 bases and J dropped 0; count of bases not matched to a gene: 2. Next came a second PCR, run for about 7 to 12 cycles, which used a sample-barcoded 5' primer along with a J-beta primer mix. TCRdb used MiXCR to reprocess the 5' RACE reads, holding one entry per CDR3 protein. There are about 900,000 distinct CDR3 sequences in the sample; around 49% occur only once, and around an eighth lies in the top ten. The TCR comes from a man younger than 40 in good health. The sequenced sample consisted of blood. The V call is TRBV6-2 or TRBV6-3, the J call TRBJ2-3; 8 bases fit TRBD2. The CDR3 DNA is TGTGCCAGCAGGGAGCGGGGGAGCACAGATACGCAGTATTTT. As protein: CASRERGSTDTQYF.